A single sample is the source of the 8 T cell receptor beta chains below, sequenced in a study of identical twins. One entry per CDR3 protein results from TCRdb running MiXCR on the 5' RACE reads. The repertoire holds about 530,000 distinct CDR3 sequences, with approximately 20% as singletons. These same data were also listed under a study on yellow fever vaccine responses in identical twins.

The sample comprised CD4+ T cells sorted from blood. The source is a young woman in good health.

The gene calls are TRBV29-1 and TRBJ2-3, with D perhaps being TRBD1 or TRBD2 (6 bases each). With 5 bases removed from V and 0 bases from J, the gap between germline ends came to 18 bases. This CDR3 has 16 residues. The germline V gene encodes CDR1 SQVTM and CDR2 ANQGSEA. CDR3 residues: CSVLRDTRLSTDTQYF. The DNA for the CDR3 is TGCAGCGTTCTGCGGGACACTCGCCTTAGCACAGATACGCAGTATTTT.

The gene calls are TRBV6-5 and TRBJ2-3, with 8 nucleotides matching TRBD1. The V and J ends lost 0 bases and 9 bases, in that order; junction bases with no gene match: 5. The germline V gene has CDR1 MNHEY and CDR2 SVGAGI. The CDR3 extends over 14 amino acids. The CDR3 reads CASSYSSGGKTQYF. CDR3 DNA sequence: TGTGCCAGCAGTTACTCATCAGGGGGCAAAACGCAGTATTTT.

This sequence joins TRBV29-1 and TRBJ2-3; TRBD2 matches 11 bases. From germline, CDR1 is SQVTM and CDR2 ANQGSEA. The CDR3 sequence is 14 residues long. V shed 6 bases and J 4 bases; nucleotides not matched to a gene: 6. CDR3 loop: CSVPGLADPDTQYF. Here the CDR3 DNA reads TGCAGCGTGCCGGGACTAGCGGACCCAGATACGCAGTATTTT.

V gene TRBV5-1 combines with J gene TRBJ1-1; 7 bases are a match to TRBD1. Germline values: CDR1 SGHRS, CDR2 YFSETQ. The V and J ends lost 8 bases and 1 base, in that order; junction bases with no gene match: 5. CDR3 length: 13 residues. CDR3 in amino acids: CASKTGQNTEAFF. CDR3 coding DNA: TGCGCCAGTAAGACAGGGCAGAACACTGAAGCTTTCTTT.

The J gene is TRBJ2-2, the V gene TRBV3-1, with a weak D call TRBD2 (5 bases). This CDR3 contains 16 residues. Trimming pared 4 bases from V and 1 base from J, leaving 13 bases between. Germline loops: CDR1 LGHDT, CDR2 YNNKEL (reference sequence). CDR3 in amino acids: CASSPRGRENTGELFF. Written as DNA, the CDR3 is TGTGCCAGCAGCCCTCGCGGACGGGAGAACACCGGGGAGCTGTTTTTT.

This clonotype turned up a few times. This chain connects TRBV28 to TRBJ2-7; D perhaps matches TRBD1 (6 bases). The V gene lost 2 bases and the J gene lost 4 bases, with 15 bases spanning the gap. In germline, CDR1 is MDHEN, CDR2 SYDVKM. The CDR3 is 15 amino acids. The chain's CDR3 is CASSLAHQGSYEQYF. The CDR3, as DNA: TGTGCCAGCAGTTTAGCCCACCAGGGGAGTTACGAGCAGTACTTC.

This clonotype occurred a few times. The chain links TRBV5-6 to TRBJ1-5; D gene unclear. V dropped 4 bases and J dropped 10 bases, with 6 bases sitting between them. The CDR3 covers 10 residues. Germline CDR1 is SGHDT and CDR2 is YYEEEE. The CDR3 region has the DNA TGTGCCAGCAGCCCAAATCCCCAGCATTTT. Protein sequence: CASSPNPQHF. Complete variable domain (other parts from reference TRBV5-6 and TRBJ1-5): DAGVTQSPTHLIKTRGQQVTLRCSPKSGHDTVSWYQQALGQGPQFIFQYYEEEERQRGNFPDRFSGHQFPNYSSELNVNALLLGDSALYLCASSPNPQHFGDGTRLSIL.

The CDR3 nucleotides are TGTGCCAGCAGTTACTTGGGCGGCAATTCACCCCTCCACTTT. This encodes CASSYLGGNSPLHF. The chain is built from TRBV6-5 and TRBJ1-6; D uncertain. Per the germline V gene, CDR1 is MNHEY and CDR2 is SVGAGI. The CDR3 spans 14 residues. V lost 1 base and J lost 7, with 8 bases in between.